One and the same sample provided the 32 T cell receptor beta chains below, sequenced in a study of T cell changes during pregnancy in multiple sclerosis. Sequenced by immunoSEQ multiplex PCR; TCRdb stores in-frame clones only, minus some. The table shows about 59,000 clones, with more than 85% occurring only once. Source: peripheral blood, taken before pregnancy. These receptors were collected from a female donor with multiple sclerosis, enrolled in a pregnancy study.

V gene TRBV13 combines with J gene TRBJ2-7; perhaps TRBD1 as D (6 bases). Germline V gene data show CDR1 as PRHDT and CDR2 as FYEKMQ (reference sequence). Trimming removed 5 bases at V and 4 bases at J, with 18 bases between. This CDR3 has 15 amino acids. In nucleotides, the CDR3 is TGTGCCAGCAGCCCGGTGGTACGGACAGAGTACGAGCAGTACTTC. It is translated as CASSPVVRTEYEQYF.

V is TRBV9 and J is TRBJ1-3; D possibly corresponds to TRBD1 (5 bases). Germline CDR1 is SGDLS and CDR2 is YYNGEE. The CDR3 is made up of 16 amino acids. V lost 2 bases and J lost 1, with 13 bases in between. The CDR3 DNA sequence: TGTGCCAGCAGCGTTTTAGACAGTGCTTCTGGAAACACCATATATTTT. Protein: CASSVLDSASGNTIYF.

Here the CDR3 reads CASSRDMTMGYTF. The CDR3 DNA reads TGTGCCAGCAGCCGGGACATGACTATGGGCTACACCTTC. The chain links TRBV14 to TRBJ1-2; the D gene is possibly TRBD1 (6 bases). Germline CDR1 SGHDN, CDR2 FVKESK. The CDR3 length is 13 residues. Trimming removed 4 bases from V and 8 bases from J, with 14 bases in between.

This sequence joins TRBV4-2 and TRBJ2-2, with a tentative D call TRBD2 (5 bases). CDR1 is LGHNA and CDR2 is YNFKEQ in the germline V gene. Trimming pared 4 bases from V and 4 bases from J, leaving 13 bases between. The CDR3 has 15 amino acids. In DNA form, the CDR3 reads TGTGCCAGCAGCCCAACTACGGGATTCACCGGGGAGCTGTTTTTT. It is translated as CASSPTTGFTGELFF.

The genes are TRBV7-9 and TRBJ1-2, with D possibly being TRBD1 (6 bases). V lost 1 base and J 4 bases, leaving 13 bases between the germline ends. Germline CDR1 and CDR2: SEHNR and FQNEAQ (reference sequence). The CDR3 spans 15 residues. CDR3: CASSLDGVGGYGYTF. The CDR3 coding sequence is TGTGCCAGCAGCTTAGATGGTGTAGGGGGCTATGGCTACACCTTC.

The chain recombines TRBV15 with TRBJ2-1, with TRBD2 matching 7 bases. The V gene end was trimmed by 0 bases and the J gene end by 3 bases; junction bases not matched to a gene: 2. CDR1 and CDR2 (germline): LNHNV, YYDKDF (reference sequence). The length of the CDR3 is 15 residues. The CDR3 DNA reads as TGTGCCACCAGCAGAGATTCGGGGGGCTACAATGAGCAGTTCTTC. Its protein product is CATSRDSGGYNEQFF. Using reference TRBV15 and TRBJ2-1 for the parts outside the CDR3, the full variable domain is DAMVIQNPRYQVTQFGKPVTLSCSQTLNHNVMYWYQQKSSQAPKLLFHYYDKDFNNEADTPDNFQSRRPNTSFCFLDIRSPGLGDTAMYLCATSRDSGGYNEQFFGPGTRLTVL.

The V call is TRBV25-1, the J call TRBJ1-1; 10 nucleotides agree with TRBD1. This CDR3 is 16 amino acids long. Germline assignment: CDR1 MGHDK and CDR2 SYGVNS. The ends lost 2 bases at V and 5 bases at J; junction bases unmatched: 8. The CDR3 spells CASSEMGGTGATEAFF. CDR3 nucleotide sequence: TGTGCCAGCAGTGAAATGGGGGGGACAGGGGCGACTGAAGCTTTCTTT.

This clone came up once. The chain combines TRBV7-9 with TRBJ2-1, with 16 bases fitting TRBD2. CDR3 length: 19 amino acids. Germline V gives CDR1 SEHNR, CDR2 FQNEAQ (reference sequence). The junction had 9 bases not matched to a gene; V was cut back by 3 bases and J by 4 bases. The chain's CDR3 is CASSLGLAGGAGIYNEQFF. The DNA for the CDR3 is TGTGCCAGCAGCTTGGGACTAGCGGGGGGGGCGGGGATATACAATGAGCAGTTCTTC.

CDR3 region: CASRQGINTEAFF. CDR3 DNA: TGTGCCAGCAGACAGGGGATCAACACTGAAGCTTTCTTT. This chain links TRBV6-1 with TRBJ1-1, with 7 nucleotides matching TRBD1. The germline V gene encodes CDR1 MNHNS and CDR2 SASEGT. The CDR3 is 13 amino acids. The V and J ends lost 6 bases and 2 bases, in that order; junction bases with no gene match: 3.

In this sample, this clone turned up a few times. CDR3 sequence: CASSIQWSSYNSPLHF. The CDR3 DNA sequence: TGTGCCAGTAGTATTCAGTGGAGCTCCTATAATTCACCCCTCCACTTT. V is TRBV19 and J is TRBJ1-6; no reliable D call. V lost 3 bases and J 0 bases, leaving 9 bases between the germline ends. The CDR3 has 16 residues. Germline CDR1 is LNHDA and CDR2 is SQIVND (reference sequence).

The chain combines TRBV5-1 with TRBJ2-3; D is undetermined. There are 12 residues in the CDR3. V gave up 2 bases and J gave up 2 bases, with 3 bases separating them. The germline gives CDR1 SGHRS, CDR2 YFSETQ. CDR3 protein: CASSFNTDTQYF. CDR3 sequence (DNA): TGCGCCAGCAGCTTTAACACAGATACGCAGTATTTT.

The rearrangement joins TRBV4-3 to TRBJ1-2; D gene uncertain. CDR1 is LGHNA and CDR2 is YSLEER in the germline V gene. This CDR3 region has 16 residues. Trimming removed 0 bases at V and 5 bases at J, with 16 bases between. The CDR3 DNA sequence: TGCGCCAGCAGCCAAGATAGCCAGCGCCTTAGGTATGGCTACACCTTC. Protein product: CASSQDSQRLRYGYTF.

In its sample, this clone was seen once. This chain connects TRBV2 to TRBJ2-5; 14 nucleotides line up with TRBD2. Germline V CDR1 and CDR2: SNHLY, FYNNEI. CDR3 length: 17 residues. V shed 6 bases and J 2 bases; nucleotides not matched to a gene: 8. CDR3 bases: TGTGCCAGCAGGTGGACTAGCGGGGGGCTCCTACAAGAGACCCAGTACTTC. Translation gives CASRWTSGGLLQETQYF.

This chain links TRBV7-2 with TRBJ1-6; D may be TRBD1 (5 bases). CDR3 length equals 13 residues. The germline CDR1 and CDR2 sequences are SGHTA and FQGNSA. V was trimmed by 3 bases and J by 10 bases, leaving 10 bases between them. The CDR3, as DNA: TGTGCCAGCAGCTTCAGGGAGGGGTCACCCCTCCACTTT. Its protein is CASSFREGSPLHF.

The gene calls are TRBV7-9 and TRBJ2-6; 8 nucleotides align to TRBD1. The CDR3 runs 17 residues. V shed 1 base, J shed 0 bases, and the junction held 2 bases outside the gene matches. In germline, CDR1 is SEHNR, CDR2 FQNEAQ (reference sequence). CDR3 amino acids: CASSLGQGISGANVLTF. CDR3 coding DNA: TGTGCCAGCAGCTTAGGACAGGGGATCTCTGGGGCCAACGTCCTGACTTTC.

V is TRBV9 and J is TRBJ1-1; D call uncertain. The V end was cut by 0 bases, the J end by 1 base, with 4 bases between. The germline V gene encodes CDR1 SGDLS and CDR2 YYNGEE. CDR3 length equals 13 residues. CDR3 nucleotide sequence: TGTGCCAGCAGCGTAGCGGGGAACACTGAAGCTTTCTTT. Translating it yields CASSVAGNTEAFF.

This chain links TRBV7-3 with TRBJ2-2; perhaps TRBD2 as D (6 bases). V lost 5 bases to trimming and J lost 0 bases, with 10 bases between them. Germline V gene sequence: CDR1 SGHTA, CDR2 FQGTGA. This CDR3 comprises 15 residues. CDR3 sequence: CASSRGRTNTGELFF. The CDR3 region has the DNA TGTGCCAGCAGCCGAGGGAGGACGAACACCGGGGAGCTGTTTTTT.

This clone was seen once. V and J are TRBV9 and TRBJ2-2, with 8 bases lining up with TRBD2. The CDR3 contains 16 residues. Germline V gene lookup returns CDR1 SGDLS and CDR2 YYNGEE. Trimming cost V 1 base and J 1 base; bases outside gene matches: 3. CDR3 DNA: TGTGCCAGCAGCGTAAGCGGGGGTAGGAACACCGGGGAGCTGTTTTTT. It codes for CASSVSGGRNTGELFF.

V is TRBV14 and J is TRBJ2-1, with TRBD2 matching over 9 bases. After removal of 4 bases from V and 15 bases from J, the junction contained 13 bases not matched to a gene. The CDR3 is 14 amino acids. The germline V gene has CDR1 SGHDN and CDR2 FVKESK. The CDR3 DNA reads as TGTGCCAGCAGCCGGATTAGCGGGGGCCAAGATCTGTTCTTC. It translates to CASSRISGGQDLFF.

The rearrangement uses TRBV25-1 and TRBJ2-3; TRBD1 aligns across 10 bases. CDR3 length equals 16 residues. Per the germline V gene, CDR1 is MGHDK and CDR2 is SYGVNS. Trimming at V came to 5 bases and at J to 1 base, leaving 6 bases not matched to a gene. CDR3 amino acids: CASSSDRGFGTDTQYF. Here the CDR3 DNA reads TGTGCCAGCAGTTCGGACAGGGGGTTCGGCACAGATACGCAGTATTTT.

The gene calls are TRBV28 and TRBJ2-7; D unresolved. Germline CDR1 MDHEN, CDR2 SYDVKM. CDR3 size: 13 residues. V lost 3 bases, J lost 4 bases, and 10 bases lay in between. DNA of the CDR3: TGTGCCAGCAGTTTGTTGGGCCCTTACGAGCAGTACTTC. Translated, it gives CASSLLGPYEQYF.

The V gene is TRBV5-1, the J gene TRBJ2-3; perhaps TRBD2 as D (6 bases). Germline V lookup: CDR1 SGHRS, CDR2 YFSETQ. Trimming pared 3 bases from V and 3 bases from J, leaving 17 bases between. This CDR3 is 16 amino acids long. The DNA for the CDR3 is TGCGCCAGCAGCTCTCCGACTAGGTTTCTAACAGATACGCAGTATTTT. Its protein product is CASSSPTRFLTDTQYF.

J is TRBJ2-3 and V is TRBV5-5; 9 nucleotides agree with TRBD1. The CDR3 runs to 14 residues. The ends lost 2 bases at V and 2 bases at J; junction bases unmatched: 0. CDR1 SGHKS and CDR2 YYEKEE come from the germline V gene (reference sequence). Here the CDR3 reads CASSLQGATDTQYF. CDR3 nucleotide sequence: TGTGCCAGCAGCTTACAGGGGGCCACAGATACGCAGTATTTT. Full variable domain (missing parts from reference TRBV5-5 and TRBJ2-3): DAGVTQSPTHLIKTRGQQVTLRCSPISGHKSVSWYQQVLGQGPQFIFQYYEKEERGRGNFPDRFSARQFPNYSSELNVNALLLGDSALYLCASSLQGATDTQYFGPGTRLTVL.

In DNA, the CDR3 is TGTGCCAGTAGCCCCACAGGGTCTGGTACGCAGTATTTT. It yields the protein CASSPTGSGTQYF. The chain recombines TRBV19 with TRBJ2-3; possible D gene TRBD1, 6 bases. Germline values: CDR1 LNHDA, CDR2 SQIVND (reference sequence). The CDR3 has 13 residues. V lost 6 bases and J 8 bases, leaving 15 bases between the germline ends. The full variable domain, rest sourced from reference TRBV19 and TRBJ2-3, is DGGITQSPKYLFRKEGQNVTLSCEQNLNHDAMYWYRQDPGQGLRLIYYSQIVNDFQKGDIAEGYSVSREKKESFPLTVTSAQKNPTAFYLCASSPTGSGTQYFGPGTRLTVL.

This sequence joins TRBV5-6 and TRBJ1-2, with 8 bases matching TRBD1. CDR1 is SGHDT, CDR2 YYEEEE, per germline. Trimming cost V 4 bases and J 6 bases; bases outside gene matches: 5. The CDR3 runs 13 residues. The CDR3 bases are TGTGCCAGCAGCCGAGGACAGGGAGATGGCTACACCTTC. This gives the protein CASSRGQGDGYTF.

The chain joins TRBV6-6 to TRBJ1-4; the match to TRBD1 covers 9 bases. This CDR3 region has 15 residues. Germline trimming cut 5 bases from V and 5 bases from J; bases unmatched to any gene: 6. In germline, CDR1 is MNHNY, CDR2 SVGAGI (reference sequence). The CDR3 protein is CASSPWTGVNEKLFF. The DNA for the CDR3 is TGTGCCAGCAGTCCGTGGACAGGGGTAAATGAAAAACTGTTTTTT.

The V gene is TRBV5-1, the J gene TRBJ2-5; 7 nucleotides line up with TRBD2. CDR1 is SGHRS, CDR2 YFSETQ, per germline. Trimming took 4 bases from V and 2 from J; bases not matched to a gene: 14. The CDR3 spans 17 residues. The CDR3 protein is CASSPGGLGARQETQYF. The CDR3 coding sequence is TGCGCCAGCAGCCCGGGGGGTCTAGGGGCCCGGCAAGAGACCCAGTACTTC.

The V gene is TRBV21-1, the J gene TRBJ1-5; TRBD1, the table's D call, lacks a check against the DNA. TRBV21-1 is shown as a pseudogene. CDR3 length equals 15 residues. The CDR3 here is CASSKGGGYYQPQHF. As DNA, the CDR3 is TGTGCCAGCAGCAAAGGGGGCGGATATTATCAGCCCCAGCATTTT.

The chain has TRBV7-6 and TRBJ2-2; TRBD1 is a possible D gene (5 bases). Germline-derived CDR1 and CDR2 are SGHVS and FNYEAQ. The CDR3 spans 16 residues. The germline V and J ends were trimmed by 5 bases and 1 base, with 14 bases remaining between them. The CDR3 region has the DNA TGTGCCAGCAGCCCTAGACAGCTACTGAACACCGGGGAGCTGTTTTTT. It translates to CASSPRQLLNTGELFF.

V usage is TRBV29-1 and J usage is TRBJ1-5; D perhaps matches TRBD1 (6 bases). Trimming left V 4 bases short and J 1 base short, with 8 bases between. Germline CDR1 SQVTM, CDR2 ANQGSEA. The CDR3 has 13 amino acids. CDR3 sequence reads: CSVGGQSNQPQHF. The DNA for the CDR3 is TGCAGCGTTGGAGGACAGAGCAATCAGCCCCAGCATTTT.

The rearrangement uses TRBV29-1 and TRBJ1-2, with 7 bases matching TRBD1. Germline CDR1 reads SQVTM; CDR2 reads ANQGSEA. There are 14 residues in the CDR3. The J segment lost 7 bases and the V segment lost 2 bases, leaving 10 bases of the junction unmatched. CDR3 DNA sequence: TGCAGCGTTGAACGAAGGGGGCAGGTCTTTGGCTACACCTTC. It translates to CSVERRGQVFGYTF.

This chain connects TRBV6-4 to TRBJ2-5, with D possibly being TRBD2 (7 bases). V lost 6 bases to trimming and J lost 3 bases, with 17 bases between them. CDR1 and CDR2 (germline): MRHNA, SNTAGT. The CDR3 spans 15 residues. The CDR3 region has the DNA TGTGCCAGCAGCCTTGAGGGAGGGGGGAAAGAGACCCAGTACTTC. Protein product: CASSLEGGGKETQYF.